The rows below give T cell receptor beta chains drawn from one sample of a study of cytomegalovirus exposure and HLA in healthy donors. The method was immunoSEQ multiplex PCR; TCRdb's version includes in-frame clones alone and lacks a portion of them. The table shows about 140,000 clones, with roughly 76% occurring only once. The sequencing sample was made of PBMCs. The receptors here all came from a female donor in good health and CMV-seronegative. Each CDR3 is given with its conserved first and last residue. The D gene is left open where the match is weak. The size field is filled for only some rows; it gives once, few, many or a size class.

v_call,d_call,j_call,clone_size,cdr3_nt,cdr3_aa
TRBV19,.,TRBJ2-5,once,TGTGCCAGTAAAACTAGCTCAGAGACCCAGTACTTC,CASKTSSETQYF
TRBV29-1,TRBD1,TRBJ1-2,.,TGCAGCGTTGCACCCCGAGGACAGGGCTATGGCTACACCTTC,CSVAPRGQGYGYTF
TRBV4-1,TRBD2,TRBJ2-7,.,TGCGCCAGCAGCCAGACTAGCGGGAGGGTGTACGAGCAGTACTTC,CASSQTSGRVYEQYF
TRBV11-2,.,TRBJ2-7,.,TGTGCCAGCAGCTTAATTTCGCGGGGACTGACCTCCTACGAGCAGTACTTC,CASSLISRGLTSYEQYF
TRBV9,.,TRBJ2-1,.,TGTGCCAGCAGCCCGAGCGGAGCCCAATCCTGGGGTGAGCAGTTCTTC,CASSPSGAQSWGEQFF
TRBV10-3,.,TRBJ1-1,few,TGTGCCATCAGCCCAATTACGGGGAACACTGAAGCTTTCTTT,CAISPITGNTEAFF
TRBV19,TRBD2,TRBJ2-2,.,TGTGCCAGTAGTATAGTGAAGCGGGAGGGCCTCGGGGAGCTGTTTTTT,CASSIVKREGLGELFF
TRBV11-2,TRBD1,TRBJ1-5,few,TGTGCCAGCAGCCCCCGGACAGGGTATGAAGGCAATCAGCCCCAGCATTTT,CASSPRTGYEGNQPQHF
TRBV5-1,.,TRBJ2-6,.,TGCGCCAGCAGCTTGGGACAGGCAAACTCTGGGGCCAACGTCCTGACTTTC,CASSLGQANSGANVLTF
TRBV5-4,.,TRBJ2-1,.,TGTGCCAGCAGCTTGGCCGGGTCCGGCAATGAGCAGTTCTTC,CASSLAGSGNEQFF
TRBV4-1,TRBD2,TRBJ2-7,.,TGCGCCAGCAGCCAAGTCAGACGGTCTAGCGGGGAATCCTACGAGCAGTACTTC,CASSQVRRSSGESYEQYF
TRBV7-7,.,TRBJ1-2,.,TGTGCTAGCAGCCCTATAACCGGGGGGGGCCATGGCTACACCTTC,CASSPITGGGHGYTF
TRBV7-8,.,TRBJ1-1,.,TGTGCCAGCAGCTTTGGGGAGGCATTCACTGAAGCTTTCTTT,CASSFGEAFTEAFF
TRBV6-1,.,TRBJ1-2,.,TGTGCCAGCAGTCCCCGGTTTGGCTACACCTTC,CASSPRFGYTF
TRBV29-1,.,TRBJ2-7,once,TGCAGGCGGGACCGAGTGATCTACGAGCAGTACTTC,CRRDRVIYEQYF
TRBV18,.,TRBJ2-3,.,TGTGCCAGCTCCCTAGCAGAGGGAGATACGCAGTATTTT,CASSLAEGDTQYF
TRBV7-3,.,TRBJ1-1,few,TGTGCCAGCCAATCCAGCGTGAACACTGAAGCTTTCTTT,CASQSSVNTEAFF
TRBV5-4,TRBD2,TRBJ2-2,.,TGTGCCAGCACCCCTATCCCGGGAGGGGACACCGGGGAGCTGTTTTTT,CASTPIPGGDTGELFF
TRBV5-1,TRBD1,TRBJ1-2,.,TGCGCCAGCAGCTTGGAGGACAGGGGTGGCTATGGCTACACCTTC,CASSLEDRGGYGYTF
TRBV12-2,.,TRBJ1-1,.,TGTGCAAGTCGCTTTAGACAGGGGAGAGTCACTGAAGCTTTCTTT,CASRFRQGRVTEAFF
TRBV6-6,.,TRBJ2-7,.,TGTGCCAGCAGTTACCCTGCCGACGGGTTCTCCTACGAGCAGTACTTC,CASSYPADGFSYEQYF
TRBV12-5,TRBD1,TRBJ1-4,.,TGTGCTAGTGGGCTGCCCCTAACAGGGGGAAGTGAAAAACTGTTTTTT,CASGLPLTGGSEKLFF
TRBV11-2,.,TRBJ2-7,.,TGTGCCAGCAGCTTGGGACTGTACGAGCAGTACTTC,CASSLGLYEQYF
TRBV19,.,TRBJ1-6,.,TGTGCCAGTAGTCCCCAGGGCTCACCCCTCCACTTT,CASSPQGSPLHF
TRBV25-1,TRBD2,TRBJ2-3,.,TGTGCCAGCAGCTTACTAGCGGGAGGGCATAATACGCAGTATTTT,CASSLLAGGHNTQYF
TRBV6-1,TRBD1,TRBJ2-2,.,TGTGCCACCAAGGGGCAGGGGGCCTCGGCCGGGGAGCTGTTTTTT,CATKGQGASAGELFF
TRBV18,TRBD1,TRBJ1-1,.,TGTGCCAGCTCACCACCGGGGGACAGGGGGATCGACGGAGCTTTCTTT,CASSPPGDRGIDGAFF
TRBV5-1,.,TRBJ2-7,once,TGCGCCAGCAGCTTGGAGGGGGCCTACGAGCAGTACTTC,CASSLEGAYEQYF
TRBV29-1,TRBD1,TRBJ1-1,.,TGCAGCGTTGGGACAGGGGGGAACACTGAAGCTTTCTTT,CSVGTGGNTEAFF
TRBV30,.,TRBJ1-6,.,TGTGCCTGGAGAGGCCAGGGAAGGTCACCCCTCCACTTT,CAWRGQGRSPLHF
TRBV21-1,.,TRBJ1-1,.,TGTGCCAGCGCTAAGGGGGGGCGCGGGACTGAAGCTTTCTTT,CASAKGGRGTEAFF
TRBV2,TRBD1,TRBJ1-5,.,TGTGCCAGCAGTCGGAGGACAGGGGGCCGTCAGCCCCAGCATTTT,CASSRRTGGRQPQHF
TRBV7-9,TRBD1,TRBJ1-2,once,TGTGCCAGCAGCACCGGACAGGTCCCCCCAAATGGCTACACCTTC,CASSTGQVPPNGYTF
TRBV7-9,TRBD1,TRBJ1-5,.,TGTGCCAGCAGCTCGGACAGGGTGAATGATCAGCCCCAGCATTTT,CASSSDRVNDQPQHF
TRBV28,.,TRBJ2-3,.,TGTGCCAGCAGGAATCTAGGGACTGCGGCAGATACGCAGTATTTT,CASRNLGTAADTQYF
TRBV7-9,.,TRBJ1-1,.,TGTGCCAGCAGTCCCAGAGGTGGGGGGGACACTGAAGCTTTCTTT,CASSPRGGGDTEAFF
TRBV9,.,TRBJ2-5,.,TGTGCCAGCAGCGTAGCTCCAGATCAAGAGACCCAGTACTTC,CASSVAPDQETQYF
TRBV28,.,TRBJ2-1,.,TGTGCCAGCAGTGAGGAGGCGGGAAAAGGATACAATGAGCAGTTCTTC,CASSEEAGKGYNEQFF
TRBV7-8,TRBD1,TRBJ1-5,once,TGTGCCAGCAGCTTAGTAACAGGGGGCATATATAGCAATCAGCCCCAGCATTTT,CASSLVTGGIYSNQPQHF
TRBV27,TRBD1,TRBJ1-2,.,TGTGCCAGCTCCTCCCGGGGGACAGGGGGTGGCTACACCTTC,CASSSRGTGGGYTF
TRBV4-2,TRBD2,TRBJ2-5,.,TGTGCCAGCAGCCAATCGCTCCTAGCGGGGGGGGGAGAGACCCAGTACTTC,CASSQSLLAGGGETQYF
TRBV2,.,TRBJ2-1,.,TGTGCCAGCAGTCGGGTAGGGGGCCGGGGGAGCTCCTACAATGAGCAGTTCTTC,CASSRVGGRGSSYNEQFF
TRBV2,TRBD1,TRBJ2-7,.,TGTGCCAGCACCATGGGACAGGGCTACGAGCAGTACTTC,CASTMGQGYEQYF
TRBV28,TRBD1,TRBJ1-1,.,TGTGCCAGCAGTTTCCCGATACCGTGGACAGGGGGCATTGAAGCTTTCTTT,CASSFPIPWTGGIEAFF
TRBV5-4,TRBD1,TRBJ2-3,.,TGTGCCAGCAGCTGGGGGTTCCGGGACAGGGTATACACAGATACGCAGTATTTT,CASSWGFRDRVYTDTQYF
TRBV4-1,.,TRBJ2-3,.,TGCGCCAGCAGCCAAGAGAGGAGAGACACAGATACGCAGTATTTT,CASSQERRDTDTQYF
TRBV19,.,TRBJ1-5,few,TGTGCCAGTAGTATAAGTGAGTATCCCCAGCATTTT,CASSISEYPQHF
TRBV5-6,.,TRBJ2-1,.,TGTGCCAGCAGGACTATCGACTTCTACAATGAGCAGTTCTTC,CASRTIDFYNEQFF
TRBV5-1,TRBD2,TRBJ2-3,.,TGCGCCAGCAGCCCGAGGACTAGCGGGAGTAACACAGATACGCAGTATTTT,CASSPRTSGSNTDTQYF